These 5 T cell receptor beta chains share one sample of origin, sequenced in a study of human T cells and chemical hapten exposure. Noted time point: pre-sensitization, week 0. Documented treatment: therapeutic diphenylcyclopropenone sensitization with weekly scalp DPC. MiXCR was run by TCRdb on the RACE reads, yielding one entry per CDR3 protein. The table records about 250,000 distinct CDR3 sequences, around 7.3% of them present only once. The sequenced sample was whole blood, obtained in connection with sensitization to the hapten diphenylcyclopropenone (DPC). These receptors were taken from a man aged 18 to 30 with alopecia areata. Some clones in this sample may be carry-over from other donors' samples.

The CDR3 DNA reads TGTGCCAGCAGCTCTCCGGGACTCCAAAACACTGAAGCTTTCTTT. Protein product: CASSSPGLQNTEAFF. The genes are TRBV7-9 and TRBJ1-1; tentatively, D is TRBD1 (5 bases). V gave up 4 bases and J gave up 2 bases, with 14 bases separating them. Germline CDR1 and CDR2: SEHNR and FQNEAQ (reference sequence). CDR3 length equals 15 residues.

A few counts support this clonotype. The rearrangement links TRBV10-2 to TRBJ2-3, with D hard to call. Germline-derived CDR1 and CDR2 are WSHSY and SAAADI. Between the trimmed V and J ends, which lost 3 bases and 2 bases, there was a span of 9 bases. The CDR3 spans 14 residues. The CDR3 reads CASSEGPSTDTQYF. The CDR3 DNA is TGCGCCAGCAGTGAAGGTCCCTCCACAGATACGCAGTATTTT.

This clonotype appeared a few times. V and J are TRBV5-1 and TRBJ1-1; D is uncertain. Trimming shortened V by 0 bases and J by 5 bases, and 11 bases separated the two germline ends. Germline V gene lookup returns CDR1 SGHRS and CDR2 YFSETQ. The CDR3 is 14 residues long. The CDR3 loop reads CASSLARGFTEAFF. CDR3 sequence (DNA): TGCGCCAGCAGCTTGGCCCGGGGTTTTACTGAAGCTTTCTTT.

The V and J genes are TRBV6-5 and TRBJ1-1; 8 nucleotides agree with TRBD1. Germline V lookup: CDR1 MNHEY, CDR2 SVGAGI. The CDR3 sequence is 16 residues long. The V and J ends lost 1 base and 4 bases, in that order; junction bases with no gene match: 8. CDR3 amino acids: CASSYFGQGRGTEAFF. The CDR3 DNA sequence: TGTGCCAGCAGTTACTTCGGACAGGGACGGGGCACTGAAGCTTTCTTT.

This clonotype was recorded many times. The chain joins TRBV20-1 to TRBJ1-5; no definite D call. The germline V gene encodes CDR1 DFQATT and CDR2 SNEGSKA (reference sequence). The CDR3 contains 14 residues. The DNA of the CDR3 is TGCAGCCCAGCCTGGCTCGAGAGCAATCAGCCCCAGCATTTT. Amino acids: CSPAWLESNQPQHF.